A single T cell receptor (beta chain) is shown here with its context. Its recognized antigen is unknown. Base qualities are not at hand, and no much larger clone is one base apart. The CDR1 and CDR2 encoded by the germline V gene are SGHDT and YYEEEE. Taken from cysteine to phenylalanine, the CDR3 has 14 residues. The DNA shown is the 42-base CDR3, in frame from base 1. Trimming leaves V shorter by 4 bases and J shorter by 5 bases, with the junction holding 6 bases beyond the gene matches. This sample was included in a study of cytomegalovirus exposure and HLA in healthy donors (dated by TCRdb to about 2017). Study-wide context: An earlier analysis of more than 550 of the donors reported 276 Gb of sequence data and 117 million unique TCR beta sequences obtained from around 170 million T cells. An early release that covered fewer than 750 HLA-typed donors contained 250 to 350 gigabases of sequencing data and around 80 million unique TCR sequences. Of the roughly 430 genotyped donors, roughly 80% fell in the genetic ancestry cluster associated with self-reported Caucasian donors. The study was designed to test whether signatures of past pathogen exposure could be identified by cataloging public T cell receptors. The study profiled the T cell repertoires of under 700 subjects by immunosequencing and related them to cytomegalovirus serostatus. Along with the roughly 610-subject first cohort, a separate validation cohort of roughly 110 different subjects was used. High-throughput TCR immunosequencing, statistical association of individual TCRs with disease status, and machine learning were combined to predict cytomegalovirus infection status. A later analysis re-examined previously published TCR beta repertoires from roughly 720 donors and added high-resolution HLA genotyping to investigate patterns of TCR occurrence. The later analysis used no new phenotypic data to find candidate immune exposures, relying instead on TCR beta sequences and their occurrence across donors. To decide whether each TCR beta V gene segment behaved as functional or pseudogenic, an earlier analysis of some 580 of the donors relied on high-throughput TCR beta sequencing. Donor age, sex, ethnicity and CMV serostatus were collected together with the repertoire data. Genome-wide SNP genotypes for about 65% of the 666 donors were used in a later genetic analysis, which treated that subset as a discovery cohort. Every repertoire in the discovery cohort had been generated on one and the same sequencing platform. Class I and class II HLA loci were covered by the typing at four-digit resolution. Typing coverage differed by locus: A, B, C, DRB1 and DQB1 were typed in about 620-640 donors, DQA1 in about 550, DPA1 in nearly 610, and DPB1 in just under 490. Because of strong linkage in the cohort, five DR-DQ haplotypes were treated as single units for association and clustering. Among roughly 400 genotyped donors of the cohort, an average of approximately 240,000 unique TCR beta nucleotide sequences was sequenced per donor, of which 15% to 20% were non-productive.

The investigation overall reported the following: In a later analysis, most CMV-associated TCR beta chains were found to appear HLA-restricted, with HLA associations seemingly driven largely by CMV exposure. In the study, 150 to 200 TCR beta chains were listed as associated with cytomegalovirus. Assigning TCR associations to individual alleles was difficult when HLA alleles, especially DR and DQ, strongly co-occurred. In a later genetic analysis, fewer N-insertions in productive TCRs were reported among donors in an Asian-associated ancestry cluster than the roughly 700-donor mean. A later analysis found that HLA-associated TCR beta chains were more clonally expanded and had lower generation probabilities than equally common non-associated chains. In vitro tests confirmed that a few of the cytomegalovirus-associated TCR beta chains recognize cytomegalovirus antigens. Immune exposure information for the cohort was limited to CMV serostatus. A group of highly shared sequence variants was considered likely to be a technical artifact of the sequencing pipeline. Linkage disequilibrium might explain the correlated functional status among segregating V segments, but an unknown experimental factor could not be ruled out. Because HLA typing was unavailable for some donors at each locus, only the typed subset was used in association tests. While some public TCRs were present in many individuals, most TCR sequences turned up only very rarely across donors. In a later genetic analysis, a missense DCLRE1C variant was associated with V-gene and J-gene trimming of TCR beta chains, and the association was replicated in an independent cohort. According to a later analysis, parvovirus B19, influenza, CMV and Epstein-Barr virus appeared linked to several top co-occurrence clusters. A further reported finding was that TCR beta sequences accurately predicted the HLA-A and HLA-B alleles for most subjects in the first cohort. Roughly 15 rarely observed V segments, including chromosome 9 orphons, were excluded from the earlier analysis of several hundred of the donors because counts were too low. Sequencing depth was assumed to be roughly uniform across donors in the presence/absence analyses, though that assumption may not hold. A later analysis associated 17,000 or so TCR beta sequences with specific HLA alleles at a false discovery rate of 0.05. In a later analysis, the rate of TCR association differed among HLA loci, with DRB1 alleles having the most associated TCRs and HLA-C alleles having the fewest. In an earlier analysis of approximately 600 of the donors, most TCR beta V segments were observed in productive rearrangements about 90% or about 30% of the time, broadly matching IMGT annotations. According to the authors, the approach could potentially be generalized to other disease states and immunological phenotypes. This cohort had only TCR beta chains sequenced, and the lack of alpha or paired-chain data limited which features could be detected. Because the 87-base-pair reads could not distinguish some IMGT-functional V segments, including TRBV6-2 and TRBV6-3, those segments were excluded. The classifier was reported to diagnose cytomegalovirus status with high specificity and sensitivity in both the original cohort and the validation cohort.

The cohort consisted of approximately 690 healthy bone marrow donors. At the time of sampling, every cohort member was nominally healthy, though immune exposures that went unrecorded were likely present. The donor was CMV seropositive and was included in the group of some 290 seropositive cohort members. A peripheral blood sample was provided by each donor, and peripheral blood mononuclear cells were used for TCR beta sequencing. The Qiagen DNeasy Blood Extraction Kit was used to extract genomic DNA from the blood cell samples. The library was built by means of the immunoSEQ multiplex PCR assay. The multiplex PCR relied on a mix of 60 forward primers for TCR Vbeta segments and 13 reverse primers for TCR Jbeta segments. The CDR3 region of rearranged TCR beta genes was amplified from genomic DNA by a multiplex PCR assay. Amplified TCR beta libraries were sequenced as 87-base-pair reads on the Illumina HiSeq System. In the authors' own workflow: A later analysis counted approximately 76 million unique TCR beta chains across the 690 or so repertoires, and some 11 million of these chains were shared by at least two donors. Raw reads were error-corrected and collapsed into unique sequences with a nearest-neighbor algorithm that merged closely related sequences to remove PCR and sequencing errors. V, D and J gene segments were assigned by aligning CDR3 sequences to IMGT reference sequences. For a sequence to be retained, at least a six-nucleotide match to both a V gene segment and a J gene segment was required. Rearrangements were called productive when the CDR3 lacked stop codons and stayed in frame with V and J; all others were non-productive. CDR3 was defined according to IMGT convention as the region running from the second conserved V-encoded cysteine to the conserved J-encoded phenylalanine. The earlier analysis of about 590 of the donors excluded sequences that lacked an unambiguous match to a single V gene segment. In an earlier analysis of around 590 of the donors, a V segment was called functional when productive rearrangements were above 56.7%, and segregating when the standard deviation between donors exceeded 5%. To diagnose cytomegalovirus status from the catalog of TCR beta chain sequences, a statistical classification framework was built. In a later analysis, TCR nucleotide sequences were compared against IMGT/GENE-DB human TR gene sequences so that V and J genes could be assigned. Using the TCRdist pipeline, a later analysis assigned CDR3 sequences along with most-parsimonious VDJ recombination scenarios. In a later analysis, every TCR beta chain was defined by the combination of its CDR3 amino acid sequence and its V-gene family, and reads without a unique V-gene family were dropped. As a way to deal with suspected cross-contamination and a sequencing artifact, a later analysis dropped hundreds of nucleotide sequences that were highly shared and had low generation probability. For each public chain, a later analysis derived a clonal expansion index from normalized ranks of inferred template counts within each repertoire. In a later analysis, generation probabilities were computed using a VDJ recombination model fitted to out-of-frame rearrangements, and the results were checked against IGoR. Hypergeometric tests were used in a later analysis to score TCR-TCR, TCR-HLA and TCR-CMV co-occurrence, with a repertoire-size bias correction applied to the TCR pairs. To estimate false discovery rates, a later analysis permuted the HLA or CMV assignments 20 times. In a later analysis, co-occurring TCRs were grouped using DBSCAN, with TCRdist sequence similarity added in when clustering inside HLA-allele-positive subsets. For co-occurrence clustering, repertoires with fewer than 30,000 or more than 120,000 public chains were excluded, along with about five repertoires with anomalous nucleotide sharing. The immuneACCESS repertoire file appears here via TCRdb, limited to in-frame rearrangements. These files lack a portion of the clones; in checked studies, under half of the deficit traces to unresolved V genes, and the cause of the others is not known. From that table come the V and J calls and clone size; the DNA was used to work out D and trimming. The sample profile shows 150,000 to 200,000 clones; under 70% of them were found once. The ten largest clones add up to about 10% of the sample.

The receptor chain draws on TRBV5-6 and TRBJ2-5; the central 9 bases match TRBD1. The material sequenced was PBMCs. The sequence was collected from a man younger than 40 in good health and CMV-seropositive. This receptor has the CDR3 CASSTGQGVETQYF. The DNA is TGTGCCAGCAGCACGGGACAGGGAGTGGAGACCCAGTACTTC. Reference TRBV5-6 and TRBJ2-5 proteins supply the regions before and after the CDR3; the full variable domain is: DAGVTQSPTHLIKTRGQQVTLRCSPKSGHDTVSWYQQALGQGPQFIFQYYEEEERQRGNFPDRFSGHQFPNYSSELNVNALLLGDSALYLCASSTGQGVETQYFGPGTRLLVL.